This T cell receptor (beta chain) was documented in a study of cytomegalovirus exposure and HLA in healthy donors (dated by TCRdb to about 2017). At the level of the whole study: An earlier analysis of some 550 of the donors reported 250 to 300 Gb of sequence data and approximately 110 million unique TCR beta sequences from 190 million or so T cells. About 300 gigabases of sequencing data and some 85 million unique TCR sequences were included in an early release covering about 620 HLA-typed donors. Of the 350 to 450 genotyped donors, 75% to 85% were placed in the genetic ancestry cluster associated with self-reported Caucasian donors. The study aimed to test whether signatures of past pathogen exposure could be identified by cataloging public T cell receptors. The study profiled the T cell repertoires of some 610 subjects by immunosequencing and related them to cytomegalovirus serostatus. Along with the roughly 700-subject first cohort, a separate validation cohort of around 110 different subjects was used. High-throughput TCR immunosequencing, statistical association of individual TCRs with disease status, and machine learning were combined to predict cytomegalovirus infection status. A later analysis re-analyzed previously published TCR beta repertoires from approximately 670 donors and added high-resolution HLA genotyping to study TCR occurrence patterns. The later analysis used no new phenotypic data to find candidate immune exposures, relying instead on TCR beta sequences and their occurrence across donors. To decide whether each TCR beta V gene segment behaved as functional or pseudogenic, an earlier analysis of fewer than 750 of the donors relied on high-throughput TCR beta sequencing. Donor age, sex, ethnicity and CMV serostatus were compiled alongside the repertoire data. In a later genetic analysis, genome-wide SNP genotypes for about 65% of the roughly 700 donors were used, and that subset was treated as a discovery cohort. All discovery cohort repertoires had been generated on a single sequencing platform. Class I and class II HLA loci were covered by the typing at four-digit resolution. The number of donors typed differed by locus, with about 620-630 for A, B, C, DRB1 and DQB1, 522 for DQA1, about 610 for DPA1, and some 450 for DPB1. Five DR-DQ haplotypes were handled as single units for association and clustering, since linkage in the cohort was strong. On average, around 240,000 unique TCR beta nucleotide sequences were sequenced per donor among 398 genotyped donors of the cohort, with roughly 19% of those sequences being non-productive. Overall results and qualifications from the work: A later analysis found that TCR association rates varied across HLA loci, with DRB1 alleles showing the most associated TCRs and HLA-C alleles the fewest. According to a later analysis, most CMV-associated TCR beta chains appeared to be HLA-restricted, and the HLA associations seemed to be driven largely by CMV exposure. The 87-base-pair reads could not distinguish some IMGT-functional V segments, including TRBV6-2 and TRBV6-3, so those segments were excluded. A further reported finding was that TCR beta sequences accurately predicted the HLA-A and HLA-B alleles for most subjects in the first cohort. The authors suggested that the approach could potentially be generalized to other disease states and immunological phenotypes. This cohort had only TCR beta chains sequenced, and the lack of alpha or paired-chain data limited which features could be detected. Several of the top co-occurrence clusters appeared to be linked to parvovirus B19, influenza, CMV and Epstein-Barr virus, according to a later analysis. A later genetic analysis associated a missense DCLRE1C variant with V-gene and J-gene trimming of TCR beta chains, and an independent cohort replicated the association. Sequencing depth was assumed to be roughly uniform across donors in the presence/absence analyses, though that assumption may not hold. The classifier was reported to diagnose cytomegalovirus status with high specificity and sensitivity in both the original cohort and the validation cohort. Linkage disequilibrium might explain the correlated functional status among segregating V segments, but an unknown experimental factor could not be ruled out. In vitro tests confirmed that a few of the cytomegalovirus-associated TCR beta chains recognize cytomegalovirus antigens. Fewer than 20 rarely observed V segments, including chromosome 9 orphons, were excluded from the earlier analysis of 550 to 700 of the donors because counts were too low. Because some donors lacked HLA typing at each locus, the association tests relied only on the typed subset. While some public TCRs were present in many individuals, most TCR sequences turned up only very rarely across donors. At a false discovery rate of 0.05, a later analysis linked around 15,000 TCR beta sequences to specific HLA alleles. Broadly in line with IMGT annotations, most TCR beta V segments showed up in productive rearrangements about 90% or about 30% of the time in an earlier analysis of some 590 of the donors. The sequencing pipeline was judged likely to have produced a cluster of highly shared sequence variants as a technical artifact. The study listed 150 to 200 TCR beta chains as associated with cytomegalovirus. Compared with equally common non-associated chains, HLA-associated TCR beta chains in a later analysis were more clonally expanded and had lower generation probabilities. When HLA alleles, especially DR and DQ, strongly co-occurred, attributing TCR associations to individual alleles was difficult. For the cohort, immune exposure information was limited to CMV serostatus. Compared with the roughly 600-donor mean, donors in an Asian-associated ancestry cluster had fewer N-insertions in productive TCRs, according to a later genetic analysis.

CDR1 and CDR2 (MGHRA, YSYEKL) derive from the germline V gene. V is cut back by 2 bases and J by 4 bases, with 11 bases in the junction unmatched. CDR3 length: 17 amino acids, cysteine to phenylalanine. This entry keeps only the CDR3 DNA: 51 bases, framed from base 1. This clone was seen a few times. Its binding antigen is unknown. Base qualities are not recorded, but no much larger clone differs from it by a single base. In total, 666 healthy bone marrow donors made up the cohort. All cohort members were sampled while nominally healthy, although unrecorded immune exposures were likely present. The donor was CMV seronegative and was included in the group of a few hundred seronegative cohort members. A peripheral blood sample was collected from each donor, and TCR beta sequencing was performed on peripheral blood mononuclear cells. Genomic DNA extraction from the blood cell samples was performed with the Qiagen DNeasy Blood Extraction Kit.

The protocol used for the library was the immunoSEQ multiplex PCR assay. For the multiplex PCR, a mixture combining 60 forward primers for TCR Vbeta segments and 13 reverse primers for TCR Jbeta segments was used. The CDR3 region of rearranged TCR beta genes was amplified from genomic DNA by a multiplex PCR assay. Amplified TCR beta libraries were sequenced as 87-base-pair reads on the Illumina HiSeq System. The authors' pipeline ran thus. Across the 670 or so repertoires, a later analysis counted approximately 83 million unique TCR beta chains, roughly 11 million of which were shared by at least two donors. Raw reads were error-corrected and collapsed into unique sequences by a nearest-neighbor algorithm in which closely related sequences were merged to remove PCR and sequencing errors. Alignment of CDR3 sequences to IMGT reference sequences was used to assign V, D and J gene segments. For a sequence to be retained, at least a six-nucleotide match to both a V gene segment and a J gene segment was required. A rearrangement was called productive if the CDR3 had no stop codons and remained in frame with V and J, and every other rearrangement was called non-productive. CDR3 was defined by IMGT convention, running from the second conserved V-encoded cysteine to the conserved J-encoded phenylalanine. Sequences without an unambiguous match to a single V gene segment were excluded from the earlier analysis of about 630 of the donors. In an earlier analysis of approximately 590 of the donors, V segments were called functional above 56.7% productive rearrangements and were called segregating when the between-donor standard deviation exceeded 5%. A statistical classification framework was developed to diagnose cytomegalovirus status using the catalog of TCR beta chain sequences. In a later analysis, TCR nucleotide sequences were compared against IMGT/GENE-DB human TR gene sequences so that V and J genes could be assigned. The TCRdist pipeline was used in a later analysis to assign CDR3 sequences and most-parsimonious VDJ recombination scenarios. In a later analysis, each TCR beta chain was defined by its CDR3 amino acid sequence together with its V-gene family, and reads without a unique V-gene family were excluded. As a way to deal with suspected cross-contamination and a sequencing artifact, a later analysis dropped 592 nucleotide sequences that were highly shared and had low generation probability. For each public chain, a later analysis derived a clonal expansion index from normalized ranks of inferred template counts within each repertoire. Generation probabilities in a later analysis came from a VDJ recombination model fitted to out-of-frame rearrangements, and those results were checked against IGoR. In a later analysis, TCR-TCR, TCR-HLA and TCR-CMV co-occurrence was scored with hypergeometric tests, and a repertoire-size bias correction was applied to TCR pairs. In a later analysis, false discovery rates were estimated by permuting HLA or CMV assignments 20 times. A later analysis grouped co-occurring TCRs with DBSCAN, adding TCRdist sequence similarity when clustering within HLA-allele-positive subsets. Repertoires with fewer than 30,000 or more than 120,000 public chains, plus five repertoires with anomalous nucleotide sharing, were excluded from co-occurrence clustering. Here the immuneACCESS table is served through TCRdb, limited to in-frame sequences with V and J called. Missing clones are a known gap in these copies; in checked studies unresolved V genes cover under half, and the rest lacks a known reason. V and J calls and clone size are those listed in that table; D and trimming were worked out from the DNA. The sample records over 85,000 clones, approximately 79% of which are singletons. The ten largest account for over 3% of the sample.

Source material: PBMCs. The receptor was isolated from a woman aged 40 to 55 in good health and CMV-seronegative. The sequence is built from TRBV4-1 and TRBJ2-7, with TRBD1 matching 10 junction bases. Here the CDR3 is given as CASSQLPGTGDSYEQYF. The sequenced DNA is TGCGCCAGCAGCCAACTACCCGGGACAGGGGATTCATACGAGCAGTACTTC.